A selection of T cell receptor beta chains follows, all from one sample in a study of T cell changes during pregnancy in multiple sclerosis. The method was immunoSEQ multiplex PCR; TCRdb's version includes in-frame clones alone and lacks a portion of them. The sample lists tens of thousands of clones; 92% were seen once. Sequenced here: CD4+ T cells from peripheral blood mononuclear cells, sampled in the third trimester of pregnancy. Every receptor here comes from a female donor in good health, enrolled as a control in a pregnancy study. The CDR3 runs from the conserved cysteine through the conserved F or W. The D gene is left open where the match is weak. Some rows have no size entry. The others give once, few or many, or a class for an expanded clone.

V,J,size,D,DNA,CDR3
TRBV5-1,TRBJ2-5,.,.,TGCGCCAGCAGCCCCTTTCTAGCAGAGACCCAGTACTTC,CASSPFLAETQYF
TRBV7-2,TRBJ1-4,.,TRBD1,TGTGCCAGCAGCTCGACAGGGTCGGCCAATGAAAAACTGTTTTTT,CASSSTGSANEKLFF
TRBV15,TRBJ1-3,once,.,TGTGCCACCAGCAAGGACTCCTCCGGAAACACCATATATTTT,CATSKDSSGNTIYF
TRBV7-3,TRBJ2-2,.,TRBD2,TGTGCCAGCAGCTTAAGACTAGCACAGAACACCGGGGAGCTGTTTTTT,CASSLRLAQNTGELFF
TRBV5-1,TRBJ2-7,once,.,TGCGCCAGCAGCACATCCGGGACATCCGAGCAGTACTTC,CASSTSGTSEQYF
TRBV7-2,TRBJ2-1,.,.,TGTGCCAGCAGCCGTAGCGGAAACAATGAGCAGTTCTTC,CASSRSGNNEQFF
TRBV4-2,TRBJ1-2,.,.,TGTGCCAGCAGCCAGGGGGCCTATGGCTACACCTTC,CASSQGAYGYTF
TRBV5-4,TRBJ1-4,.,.,TGTGCCAGCAGCTTGCCGAATGAAAAACTGTTTTTT,CASSLPNEKLFF
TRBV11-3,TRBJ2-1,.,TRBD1,TGTGCCAGCAGCTTGACAGGGAATTCCTACAATGAGCAGTTCTTC,CASSLTGNSYNEQFF
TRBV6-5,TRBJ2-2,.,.,TGTGCCAGCAGTTGGGGGGGCCCCGTACACGGGGAGCTGTTTTTT,CASSWGGPVHGELFF
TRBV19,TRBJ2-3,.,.,TGTGCCAGTAGTAAGGGGACTTACACAGATACGCAGTATTTT,CASSKGTYTDTQYF
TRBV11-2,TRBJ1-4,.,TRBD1,TGTGCCAGCAGCTCAAACCCAACGACAGGGTCACTGTTTTTT,CASSSNPTTGSLFF
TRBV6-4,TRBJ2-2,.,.,TGTGCCAGCAGGGGCGCCCCCACCGGGGAGCTGTTTTTT,CASRGAPTGELFF
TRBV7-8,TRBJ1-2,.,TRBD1,TGTGCCAGCAGCTTAGCCTCCCCGGGACAGGGGGCCTATGGCTACACCTTC,CASSLASPGQGAYGYTF
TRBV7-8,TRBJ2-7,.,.,TGTGCCAGCAGTTTATCAGAGACAGGAGGATCCTACGAGCAGTACTTC,CASSLSETGGSYEQYF
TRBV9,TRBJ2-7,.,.,TGTGCCAGCAGCGTAGTGCCAGGCTCCGACGAGCAGTACTTC,CASSVVPGSDEQYF
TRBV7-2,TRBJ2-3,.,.,TGTGCCAGCAGCTTCCAACAGGGTAGCACAGATACGCAGTATTTT,CASSFQQGSTDTQYF
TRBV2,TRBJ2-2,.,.,TGTGCCAGCAGTGGAACAGGGCCGAACACCGGGGAGCTGTTTTTT,CASSGTGPNTGELFF
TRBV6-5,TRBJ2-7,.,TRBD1,TGTGCCACTGAGGGAGACAGGGCACCCTACGAGCAGTACTTC,CATEGDRAPYEQYF
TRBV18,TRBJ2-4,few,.,TGTGCCTCGACGGCCGGGGGGCCAGCCAAAAACATTCAGTACTTC,CASTAGGPAKNIQYF
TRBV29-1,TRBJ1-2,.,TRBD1,TGCAGCGTTGAAGATCGGTGGACAGGGTCGTACGGCTACACCTTC,CSVEDRWTGSYGYTF
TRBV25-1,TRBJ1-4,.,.,TGTGCCAGCAGTGAATCGGCAGGCCGGGGGGAAAAACTGTTTTTT,CASSESAGRGEKLFF
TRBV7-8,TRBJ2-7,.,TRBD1,TGTGCCAGCAGCCCCGGGGGGACAGGGTCCCCCGGGCAGTACTTC,CASSPGGTGSPGQYF
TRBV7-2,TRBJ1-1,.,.,TGTGCCAGCAGCTTAAGGCTAGGGGGACCGAACACTGAAGCTTTCTTT,CASSLRLGGPNTEAFF